The 22 T cell receptor beta chains in this list originate from one sample, sequenced in a study of T cell repertoires in cytomegalovirus infection. Using its own MiXCR run on the reads, TCRdb lists one record per CDR3 protein. The data contain around 900,000 distinct CDR3 sequences, approximately 33% of them singletons. The antigens of these receptors remain unknown. Sequenced here: cultured CD8+ T cells from PBMCs, sampled from culture after CMV antigen stimulation. The receptors here all came from a human donor in good health (CMV status not recorded). Some clones in this sample may be carry-over from other donors' samples.

In its sample, this clonotype was seen a few times. V is TRBV7-9 and J is TRBJ2-3, with D maybe TRBD1 (5 bases). The CDR3 is 20 residues long. CDR1 is SEHNR and CDR2 is FQNEAQ in the germline V gene (reference sequence). Trimming cost V 6 bases and J 2 bases, with 30 bases left between them. The CDR3 DNA reads as TGTGCCAGCAGAACGACGAGTCAGGACCACAAAACAGGTTTCACAGATACGCAGTATTTT. It translates to CASRTTSQDHKTGFTDTQYF.

This chain connects TRBV4-1 to TRBJ2-5, with unresolved D. CDR1 and CDR2 (germline): MGHRA, YSYEKL. This CDR3 spans 14 amino acids. The V end was cut by 2 bases, the J end by 1 base, with 8 bases between. The CDR3 DNA reads as TGCGCCAGCAGCCAATCGAACGGCCAAGAGACCCAGTACTTC. Translating gives CASSQSNGQETQYF.

The chain combines TRBV7-6 with TRBJ2-1, with 8 bases matching TRBD2. Unmatched junction bases numbered 12, after V lost 8 bases and J lost 3 bases. This CDR3 has 16 amino acids. CDR1 and CDR2 from the germline V gene are SGHVS and FNYEAQ. CDR3 protein: CASRLLSGGGYNEQFF. As DNA, the CDR3 is TGTGCCAGCCGCCTCCTTTCCGGGGGGGGCTACAATGAGCAGTTCTTC.

This clonotype was detected a few times. The chain couples TRBV2 to TRBJ1-6; D not resolved. The CDR3 loop spans 12 amino acids. Trimming cost V 2 bases and J 13 bases, with 9 bases left between them. Germline values: CDR1 SNHLY, CDR2 FYNNEI. CDR3 residues: CASSEWITPLHF. CDR3 in DNA: TGTGCCAGCAGTGAATGGATTACTCCCCTCCACTTT.

The table lists this clonotype with many counts. The chain is built from TRBV4-1 and TRBJ2-1, with D tentatively TRBD2 (5 bases). The germline V gene has CDR1 MGHRA and CDR2 YSYEKL. The ends were cut back, 5 bases at V and 8 bases at J, with 19 bases in the middle. The CDR3 is 15 amino acids. DNA of the CDR3: TGCGCCAGCAGCTCCGAAGGCTCACCCGGGGATGAGCAGTTCTTC. This sequence encodes CASSSEGSPGDEQFF.

The rearrangement links TRBV6-5 to TRBJ2-3; TRBD2 matches at 8 bases. The length of the CDR3 is 15 residues. Trimming cost V 0 bases and J 7 bases; bases outside gene matches: 6. The germline gives CDR1 MNHEY, CDR2 SVGAGI. CDR3 bases: TGTGCCAGCAGTTACTCCAGCGGGGGTACTAATACGCAGTATTTT. It is translated as CASSYSSGGTNTQYF.

This clonotype was seen only a few times. This sequence joins TRBV4-1 and TRBJ2-2, with D maybe TRBD2 (7 bases). The length of the CDR3 is 16 residues. V was pared by 3 bases and J by 3 bases, with 14 bases between. Germline assignment: CDR1 MGHRA and CDR2 YSYEKL. For the CDR3, the DNA is TGCGCCAGCAGCCATCCCCAGGGGAGGGACACCGGGGAGCTGTTTTTT. Translating gives CASSHPQGRDTGELFF.

This chain links TRBV12-3 or TRBV12-4 with TRBJ2-5; D uncertain. V lost 1 base and J 4 bases, leaving 4 bases between the germline ends. The CDR3 runs 12 residues. The CDR3 protein is CASSLETETQYF. The CDR3 coding sequence is TGTGCCAGCAGTTTAGAAACAGAGACCCAGTACTTC.

This chain joins TRBV9 and TRBJ1-1; no clear D. The CDR3 length is 15 residues. The ends were cut back, 0 bases at V and 0 bases at J, with 9 bases in the middle. Germline CDR1 is SGDLS and CDR2 is YYNGEE. The CDR3 protein is CASSVEAIMNTEAFF. The CDR3 DNA is TGTGCCAGCAGCGTAGAGGCCATAATGAACACTGAAGCTTTCTTT. Full variable domain (outside the CDR3, taken from reference TRBV9 and TRBJ1-1): DSGVTQTPKHLITATGQRVTLRCSPRSGDLSVYWYQQSLDQGLQFLIQYYNGEERAKGNILERFSAQQFPDLHSELNLSSLELGDSALYFCASSVEAIMNTEAFFGQGTRLTVV.

Of note for this clonotype: One end of the junction is discordant with germline, which a read error may explain. The V gene is TRBV28, the J gene TRBJ1-2; tentative D call: TRBD1 (5 bases). There are 17 residues in the CDR3. From germline, CDR1 is MDHEN and CDR2 SYDVKM. CDR3 in amino acids: CASSSVNRDGGLYGCTF. The CDR3 DNA follows: TGTGCCAGCAGCTCAGTCAACCGGGACGGCGGACTTTATGGCTGCACCTTC.

In its sample, this clonotype was seen a few times. The chain has TRBV15 and TRBJ2-1, with 9 bases lining up with TRBD1. The germline V gene has CDR1 LNHNV and CDR2 YYDKDF (reference sequence). The J segment lost 7 bases and the V segment lost 4 bases, leaving 14 bases of the junction unmatched. The CDR3 covers 17 residues. CDR3 sequence: CATSKTGTGRIMNEQFF. The CDR3 coding sequence is TGTGCCACCAGCAAAACAGGGACAGGGAGAATTATGAATGAGCAGTTCTTC.

The CDR3 nucleotides read TGTGCCACCAGCAGACGGACAGGGGGCAGCACCGGGGAGCTGTTTTTT. Encoded protein: CATSRRTGGSTGELFF. This rearrangement joins TRBV15 to TRBJ2-2, with 11 bases matching TRBD1. The CDR3 sequence is 16 residues long. J was trimmed by 4 bases and V by 2 bases; bases with no gene match: 3. The V gene's germline CDR1 is LNHNV and CDR2 YYDKDF (reference sequence).

This clonotype showed up just a few times. The genes are TRBV23-1 and TRBJ2-2; D gene unclear. TRBV23-1 is sorted into the ORF group, with uncertain function. V dropped 6 bases and J dropped 2 bases, with 22 bases sitting between them. The CDR3 is 18 amino acids. CDR3 residues: CASSQFTGPVINTGELFF. For the CDR3, the DNA is TGCGCCAGCAGCCAGTTCACCGGGCCCGTCATTAACACCGGGGAGCTGTTTTTT.

This chain joins TRBV7-6 and TRBJ2-1; D is undetermined. CDR1 and CDR2 from the germline V gene are SGHVS and FNYEAQ. CDR3 length: 15 amino acids. Trimming stripped 6 bases from V and 0 bases from J, with 12 bases between. Here the CDR3 DNA reads TGTGCCAGCAGTTATACAGATTTCTCCTACAATGAGCAGTTCTTC. Protein product: CASSYTDFSYNEQFF.

The chain joins TRBV19 to TRBJ2-7, with 8 bases that match TRBD1. The germline CDR1 and CDR2 sequences are LNHDA and SQIVND (reference sequence). V was clipped by 6 bases and J by 4 bases; unmatched bases: 11. This CDR3 region has 15 residues. The CDR3 DNA is TGTGCCAGTAGCTATGGACAGGGACGATATTACGAGCAGTACTTC. This translates into CASSYGQGRYYEQYF.

The chain links TRBV9 to TRBJ2-3; TRBD2 matches at 10 bases. V lost 4 bases and J lost 4; bases outside the gene matches: 9. This CDR3 has 16 residues. In germline, CDR1 is SGDLS, CDR2 YYNGEE. The chain's CDR3 is CASSSRAGGPADTQYF. The CDR3 DNA is TGTGCCAGCAGCTCTCGAGCGGGGGGGCCTGCAGATACGCAGTATTTT.

The gene calls are TRBV13 and TRBJ1-2, with a weak D call TRBD1 (6 bases). CDR3 length: 13 amino acids. V was trimmed by 4 bases and J by 5 bases, leaving 11 bases between them. The germline V gene encodes CDR1 PRHDT and CDR2 FYEKMQ (reference sequence). CDR3 sequence (DNA): TGTGCCAGCAGCTCAGCCGGGACATATGGCTACACCTTC. It codes for CASSSAGTYGYTF.

This clonotype was seen repeatedly, ten times or more. The chain combines TRBV12-3 or TRBV12-4 with TRBJ1-2; possible D gene TRBD1, 6 bases. The V gene lost 7 bases and the J gene lost 4 bases, with 22 bases spanning the gap. The CDR3 has 16 amino acids. The CDR3 nucleotides read TGTGCCAGCACCAACCCAGGGGCCCTAAACTCCTATGGCTACACCTTC. Protein sequence: CASTNPGALNSYGYTF.

The V and J genes are TRBV4-2 and TRBJ2-5; the match to TRBD1 covers 7 bases. V was pared by 0 bases and J by 2 bases, with 9 bases of the junction left unmatched. This CDR3 has 17 residues. CDR1 and CDR2 (germline): LGHNA, YNFKEQ. The CDR3: CASSQEFTGDLQETQYF. CDR3 sequence (DNA): TGTGCCAGCAGCCAAGAATTTACAGGGGACCTACAAGAGACCCAGTACTTC.

The J gene is TRBJ2-1, the V gene TRBV4-3; no clear D. Germline V gene lookup returns CDR1 LGHNA and CDR2 YSLEER. The CDR3 consists of 13 residues. V was shortened by 6 bases and J by 7 bases, with 13 bases between the two germline ends. The CDR3 region is CASSGSGSNEQFF. For the CDR3, the DNA is TGCGCCAGCAGTGGCTCAGGATCGAATGAGCAGTTCTTC.

This clonotype was detected many times. The chain combines TRBV5-4 with TRBJ2-1; tentatively, D is TRBD1 (5 bases). The germline V and J ends were trimmed by 0 bases and 7 bases, with 14 bases remaining between them. CDR3 length: 15 amino acids. Germline CDR1 SGHNT, CDR2 YYREEE (reference sequence). The CDR3 sequence: CASSLGNSGANEQFF. CDR3 in DNA: TGTGCCAGCAGCTTGGGCAACAGTGGGGCGAATGAGCAGTTCTTC.

This clonotype was seen more than once but under ten times. The gene calls are TRBV7-9 and TRBJ1-2; D might be TRBD1 (6 bases). Trimming took off 6 bases at V and 3 bases at J, with 14 bases between the two ends. The CDR3 consists of 14 residues. Germline CDR1 is SEHNR and CDR2 is FQNEAQ (reference sequence). CDR3 amino acids: CASRRIQGDYGYTF. In DNA form, the CDR3 reads TGTGCCAGCAGACGTATACAGGGAGACTATGGCTACACCTTC. The full variable domain, with the rest looked up from reference TRBV7-9 and TRBJ1-2, is DTGVSQNPRHKITKRGQNVTFRCDPISEHNRLYWYRQTLGQGPEFLTYFQNEAQLEKSRLLSDRFSAERPKGSFSTLEIQRTEQGDSAMYLCASRRIQGDYGYTFGSGTRLTVV.